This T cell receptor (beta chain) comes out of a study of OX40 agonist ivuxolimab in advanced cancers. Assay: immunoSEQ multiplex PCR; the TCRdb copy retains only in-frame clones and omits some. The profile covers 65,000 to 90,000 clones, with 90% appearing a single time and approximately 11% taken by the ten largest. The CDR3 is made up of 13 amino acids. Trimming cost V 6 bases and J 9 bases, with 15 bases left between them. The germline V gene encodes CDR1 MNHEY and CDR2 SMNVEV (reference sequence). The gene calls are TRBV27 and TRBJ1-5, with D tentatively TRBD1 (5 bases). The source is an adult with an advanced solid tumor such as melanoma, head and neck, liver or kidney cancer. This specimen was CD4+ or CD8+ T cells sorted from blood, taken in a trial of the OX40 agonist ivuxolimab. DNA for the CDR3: TGTGCCAGCAGCCTGGGGGGGATAGGGCCCCAGCATTTT. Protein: CASSLGGIGPQHF.